This T cell receptor beta chain was retrieved from a study of T cells in Graves' hyperthyroidism and ophthalmopathy. This clonotype was detected ten times or more. No antigen is known for it. The study, taken as a whole, reports: Model-based prediction identified ophthalmopathy a median around seven months prior to its onset.

Among the patients, aged 18 to 65, hyperthyroidism was newly diagnosed and had lasted under 2 months. Amplification yielded TCR beta CDR3 regions, with RNA transcripts as the source. Using the HTBI primer set, a first-round RT-PCR was run on the TCR CDR3. TCRdb redid the calling of the multiplex PCR reads with MiXCR, one entry per CDR3 protein. The sample gives about 290,000 distinct CDR3 sequences, approximately 12% of which show up once; 7.8% is in the top ten. This receptor was taken from a woman in her 30s with Graves' hyperthyroidism that later progressed to Graves' ophthalmopathy. The sample taken for sequencing was blood.

CDR3 sequence: CASSRLAEIPYEQYF. The CDR3 nucleotides are TGTGCCAGCAGCAGGCTAGCGGAGATTCCCTACGAGCAGTACTTC. The rearrangement uses TRBV13 and TRBJ2-7, with 7 positions matching TRBD2. The CDR3 is made up of 15 amino acids. J was trimmed by 2 bases and V by 5 bases; bases with no gene match: 9. Germline V gene lookup returns CDR1 PRHDT and CDR2 FYEKMQ (reference sequence).